The present T cell receptor (beta chain) was sequenced within a study of shared clonotypes between healthy human individuals. TCRdb's table, derived via immunoSEQ multiplex PCR, lists solely in-frame clones and lacks some. The sample contains over a million clones, over 95% of which appear only once. V lost 0 bases to trimming and J lost 5 bases, with 17 bases between them. The CDR3 runs 16 residues. Germline-derived CDR1 and CDR2 are LNHDA and SQIVND (reference sequence). Donors, healthy HIV-negative adults, lacked recent acute infections or vaccinations. The sequence came from a man aged 25 to 40 in good health. This chain joins TRBV19 and TRBJ2-7, with a tentative D call TRBD1 (6 bases). Sequencing was performed on naive CD4+ T cells sorted from blood. Documented subset: CD45RA+ positively selected. CDR3 sequence (DNA): TGTGCCAGTAGTATAGACCTCGGGACACCCTCTGACGAGCAGTACTTC. Amino acid sequence: CASSIDLGTPSDEQYF.